Listed below are T cell receptor beta chains from one sample, sequenced in a study of blood T cell repertoires in COVID-19. Repertoires were generated with immunoSEQ multiplex PCR, while TCRdb's copy carries only in-frame clones and drops some. The sample lists 85,000 to 120,000 clones, 60% to 85% seen once, with around 6.2% in the top ten. The specimen sequenced was peripheral blood. The origin of the receptors is a man of 80 years or more with COVID-19, enrolled during active disease. Each CDR3 is given with its conserved first and last residue. Fields, in order: J gene, CDR3 length, D gene, V gene, clone size, CDR3 DNA, CDR3 protein. A D gene is named only where the DNA matches it firmly. Clone size is given for some rows only: seen once, a few or many times, or a class if the clone is expanded.

j_call: TRBJ1-2; cdr3_length: 15; d_call: NA; v_call: TRBV28; clone_size: NA; cdr3_nt: TGTGCCAGCAGAATGGCAGGCCCGAATAACTATGGCTACACCTTC; cdr3_aa: CASRMAGPNNYGYTF
j_call: TRBJ2-1; cdr3_length: 16; d_call: TRBD2; v_call: TRBV27; clone_size: NA; cdr3_nt: TGTGCCAGCAGTTTATCGACGACTAGCGGGAGAAATGAGCAGTTCTTC; cdr3_aa: CASSLSTTSGRNEQFF
j_call: TRBJ1-5; cdr3_length: 15; d_call: NA; v_call: TRBV27; clone_size: NA; cdr3_nt: TGTGCCAGCAGTTTATTCGGTCAAGCGTATCAGCCCCAGCATTTT; cdr3_aa: CASSLFGQAYQPQHF
j_call: TRBJ1-1; cdr3_length: 15; d_call: NA; v_call: TRBV14; clone_size: NA; cdr3_nt: TGTGCCAGCCCCTCCTCTGGCGGGGAGGGGACTGAAGCTTTCTTT; cdr3_aa: CASPSSGGEGTEAFF
j_call: TRBJ1-3; cdr3_length: 12; d_call: NA; v_call: TRBV2; clone_size: NA; cdr3_nt: TGTGCCAGCAAACAGGCTGGAAACACCATATATTTT; cdr3_aa: CASKQAGNTIYF
j_call: TRBJ2-5; cdr3_length: 15; d_call: TRBD1; v_call: TRBV11-2; clone_size: NA; cdr3_nt: TGTGCCAGCAGCACGACGACAGGGCCCTCGGGGACCCAGTACTTC; cdr3_aa: CASSTTTGPSGTQYF
j_call: TRBJ2-7; cdr3_length: 18; d_call: TRBD2; v_call: TRBV7-9; clone_size: NA; cdr3_nt: TGTGCCAGCAGCCTGGGACTAGCGGGAGTTTCTAGCTCCTACGAGCAGTACTTC; cdr3_aa: CASSLGLAGVSSSYEQYF
j_call: TRBJ1-1; cdr3_length: 15; d_call: NA; v_call: TRBV28; clone_size: NA; cdr3_nt: TGTGCCAGCAGCCCCCTACCGACAGGGAACACTGAAGCTTTCTTT; cdr3_aa: CASSPLPTGNTEAFF
j_call: TRBJ2-7; cdr3_length: 11; d_call: NA; v_call: TRBV19; clone_size: NA; cdr3_nt: TGTGCCAGTAGAGCCTCCTCAGAGCAGTACTTC; cdr3_aa: CASRASSEQYF
j_call: TRBJ2-1; cdr3_length: 13; d_call: NA; v_call: TRBV9; clone_size: NA; cdr3_nt: TGTGCCAGCACCACGTCGCCGCGAAGTGAGCAGTTCTTC; cdr3_aa: CASTTSPRSEQFF
j_call: TRBJ1-1; cdr3_length: 15; d_call: TRBD1; v_call: TRBV5-1; clone_size: NA; cdr3_nt: TGCGCCAGCAGCCCATGGACAGGGGGTAAGGCTGAAGCTTTCTTT; cdr3_aa: CASSPWTGGKAEAFF
j_call: TRBJ1-5; cdr3_length: 15; d_call: NA; v_call: TRBV28; clone_size: NA; cdr3_nt: TGTGCCAGCAGTCAGGGAAGTACACCAAGTCAGCCCCAGCATTTT; cdr3_aa: CASSQGSTPSQPQHF
j_call: TRBJ2-7; cdr3_length: 15; d_call: TRBD2; v_call: TRBV3-1/TRBV3-2; clone_size: NA; cdr3_nt: TGTGCCAGCAGCCAACCCGGGACTAGCGGCTACGAGCAGTACTTC; cdr3_aa: CASSQPGTSGYEQYF
j_call: TRBJ2-5; cdr3_length: 15; d_call: TRBD2; v_call: TRBV25-1; clone_size: NA; cdr3_nt: TGTGCCAGCTCCCCTCCGGGACTAGCGAGCGAGACCCAGTACTTC; cdr3_aa: CASSPPGLASETQYF
j_call: TRBJ2-1; cdr3_length: 15; d_call: TRBD2; v_call: TRBV11-3; clone_size: NA; cdr3_nt: TGTGCCAGCAGCCGTAGCGGGAGGTGGTACAATGAGCAGTTCTTC; cdr3_aa: CASSRSGRWYNEQFF
j_call: TRBJ1-2; cdr3_length: 17; d_call: TRBD1; v_call: TRBV4-2; clone_size: NA; cdr3_nt: TGTGCCAGCAGCCAAGCGGGACAGGGGTCGGGCCACTATGGCTACACCTTC; cdr3_aa: CASSQAGQGSGHYGYTF
j_call: TRBJ1-5; cdr3_length: 14; d_call: NA; v_call: TRBV6-5; clone_size: NA; cdr3_nt: TGTGCCACCTCTTTCGCGGGTAGCAATCAGCCCCAGCATTTT; cdr3_aa: CATSFAGSNQPQHF
j_call: TRBJ2-7; cdr3_length: 14; d_call: TRBD1; v_call: TRBV7-9; clone_size: NA; cdr3_nt: TGTGCCAGCAGCTCGGGACAGGGCTTCTACGAGCAGTACTTC; cdr3_aa: CASSSGQGFYEQYF
j_call: TRBJ1-5; cdr3_length: 15; d_call: NA; v_call: TRBV7-8; clone_size: NA; cdr3_nt: TGTGCCAGCACCCAGGAGGAGGGGAGCAATCAGCCCCAGCATTTT; cdr3_aa: CASTQEEGSNQPQHF
j_call: TRBJ1-5; cdr3_length: 15; d_call: NA; v_call: TRBV5-1; clone_size: NA; cdr3_nt: TGCGCCAGCAGCTTGCAGGGAAACGGCGATCAGCCCCAGCATTTT; cdr3_aa: CASSLQGNGDQPQHF
j_call: TRBJ2-2; cdr3_length: 15; d_call: NA; v_call: TRBV21-1; clone_size: NA; cdr3_nt: TGTGCCAGCAGCAACGGGCAGGGTATAACAGGGGAGCTGTTTTTT; cdr3_aa: CASSNGQGITGELFF
j_call: TRBJ2-5; cdr3_length: 15; d_call: TRBD2; v_call: TRBV19; clone_size: NA; cdr3_nt: TGTGCCAGTAGTAACGTAGCGGGAGGGCGAGAGACCCAGTACTTC; cdr3_aa: CASSNVAGGRETQYF
j_call: TRBJ2-3; cdr3_length: 15; d_call: TRBD2; v_call: TRBV5-1; clone_size: NA; cdr3_nt: TGCGCCAGCACCGATTTTACACTAGCGGCAGATACGCAGTATTTT; cdr3_aa: CASTDFTLAADTQYF
j_call: TRBJ2-1; cdr3_length: 14; d_call: TRBD2; v_call: TRBV29-1; clone_size: NA; cdr3_nt: TGCAGCGTTGAAGGGACTAGCGGGAGAGGGGGGTCGTTCTTC; cdr3_aa: CSVEGTSGRGGSFF
j_call: TRBJ1-1; cdr3_length: 13; d_call: NA; v_call: TRBV2; clone_size: many; cdr3_nt: TGTGCCAGCAGGCCCTGGGGGGTGACTGAAGCTTTCTTT; cdr3_aa: CASRPWGVTEAFF
j_call: TRBJ2-3; cdr3_length: 14; d_call: TRBD1; v_call: TRBV6-6; clone_size: few; cdr3_nt: TGTGCCAGCAGCCTCAGGGGGCGGACAGATACGCAGTATTTT; cdr3_aa: CASSLRGRTDTQYF
j_call: TRBJ1-6; cdr3_length: 16; d_call: NA; v_call: TRBV5-4; clone_size: NA; cdr3_nt: TGTGCCAGCAGCTTGGGCGCGGCGAAGGATAATTCACCCCTCCACTTT; cdr3_aa: CASSLGAAKDNSPLHF
j_call: TRBJ2-3; cdr3_length: 17; d_call: TRBD2; v_call: TRBV7-9; clone_size: NA; cdr3_nt: TGTGCCAGCAGCTCGGGACTAGCGGGAGGCTACACAGATACGCAGTATTTT; cdr3_aa: CASSSGLAGGYTDTQYF
j_call: TRBJ2-2; cdr3_length: 15; d_call: NA; v_call: TRBV30; clone_size: NA; cdr3_nt: TGTGCCTGGAGTGTCATGGGGGCAAACACCGGGGAGCTGTTTTTT; cdr3_aa: CAWSVMGANTGELFF
j_call: TRBJ2-3; cdr3_length: 15; d_call: NA; v_call: TRBV18; clone_size: NA; cdr3_nt: TGTGCCAGCTCACTGGCGGTAGCGGGCACAGATACGCAGTATTTT; cdr3_aa: CASSLAVAGTDTQYF
j_call: TRBJ2-3; cdr3_length: 14; d_call: NA; v_call: TRBV6-1; clone_size: NA; cdr3_nt: TGTGCCAGCAGTGAAAACAGGGTAGGAGATACGCAGTATTTT; cdr3_aa: CASSENRVGDTQYF
j_call: TRBJ2-2; cdr3_length: 14; d_call: NA; v_call: TRBV29-1; clone_size: NA; cdr3_nt: TGCAGCGTTATGACACTTCTGAACACCGGGGAGCTGTTTTTT; cdr3_aa: CSVMTLLNTGELFF
j_call: TRBJ1-4; cdr3_length: 16; d_call: NA; v_call: TRBV24-1; clone_size: NA; cdr3_nt: TGTGCCACCAGTGATCCAACAGGGTCGACGGGAGAAAAACTGTTTTTT; cdr3_aa: CATSDPTGSTGEKLFF
j_call: TRBJ1-2; cdr3_length: 14; d_call: TRBD1; v_call: TRBV7-9; clone_size: NA; cdr3_nt: TGTGCCAGCAGCCCCATGACAGGGATGCGGGGCTACACCTTC; cdr3_aa: CASSPMTGMRGYTF
j_call: TRBJ1-3; cdr3_length: 17; d_call: TRBD1; v_call: TRBV5-8; clone_size: once; cdr3_nt: TGTGCCAGCAGCTTACGCCAGGGGGGCCACTCTGGAAACACCATATATTTT; cdr3_aa: CASSLRQGGHSGNTIYF
j_call: TRBJ1-1; cdr3_length: 13; d_call: NA; v_call: TRBV2; clone_size: NA; cdr3_nt: TGTGCCAGCAGCTCGACAGCGAACACTGAAGCTTTCTTT; cdr3_aa: CASSSTANTEAFF
j_call: TRBJ2-3; cdr3_length: 14; d_call: TRBD1; v_call: TRBV24-1; clone_size: few; cdr3_nt: TGTGCCACGGCCGGGACAGGAATCACAGATACGCAGTATTTT; cdr3_aa: CATAGTGITDTQYF
j_call: TRBJ1-3; cdr3_length: 14; d_call: NA; v_call: TRBV9; clone_size: NA; cdr3_nt: TGTGCCAGCAGCGTAGAAACAGCTGGAAACACCATATATTTT; cdr3_aa: CASSVETAGNTIYF
j_call: TRBJ2-6; cdr3_length: 15; d_call: TRBD2; v_call: TRBV6-5; clone_size: many; cdr3_nt: TGTGCCAGCAGGGGACTAGCGACTGGGGCCAACGTCCTGACTTTC; cdr3_aa: CASRGLATGANVLTF
j_call: TRBJ2-5; cdr3_length: 17; d_call: TRBD1; v_call: TRBV4-1; clone_size: NA; cdr3_nt: TGCGCCAGCAGCCAAGCATCTGGACAGGCATACCAAGAGACCCAGTACTTC; cdr3_aa: CASSQASGQAYQETQYF
j_call: TRBJ2-2; cdr3_length: 13; d_call: NA; v_call: TRBV18; clone_size: NA; cdr3_nt: TGTGCCAGCTCAGGCGGGAAACTCGGGGAGCTGTTTTTT; cdr3_aa: CASSGGKLGELFF
j_call: TRBJ2-3; cdr3_length: 14; d_call: NA; v_call: TRBV9; clone_size: NA; cdr3_nt: TGTGCCAGCAGCGTGAGGAGTCGCACAGATACGCAGTATTTT; cdr3_aa: CASSVRSRTDTQYF
j_call: TRBJ2-5; cdr3_length: 14; d_call: NA; v_call: TRBV27; clone_size: NA; cdr3_nt: TGTGCCAGCAGTTTGCGGGCAGGACAAGAGACCCAGTACTTC; cdr3_aa: CASSLRAGQETQYF
j_call: TRBJ1-1; cdr3_length: 15; d_call: TRBD1; v_call: TRBV2; clone_size: NA; cdr3_nt: TGTGCCAGCAGTGGCCAACAGGGGGGGAACACTGAAGCTTTCTTT; cdr3_aa: CASSGQQGGNTEAFF
j_call: TRBJ2-1; cdr3_length: 17; d_call: TRBD2; v_call: TRBV2; clone_size: NA; cdr3_nt: TGTGCCAGCAAATGGGGGGAGGGAGGCGGGCCTTACAATGAGCAGTTCTTC; cdr3_aa: CASKWGEGGGPYNEQFF
j_call: TRBJ2-2; cdr3_length: 19; d_call: TRBD2; v_call: TRBV7-2; clone_size: NA; cdr3_nt: TGTGCCAGCAGCTTAGTCCCCACCACTGGGACTATCAACACCGGGGAGCTGTTTTTT; cdr3_aa: CASSLVPTTGTINTGELFF
j_call: TRBJ2-3; cdr3_length: 15; d_call: NA; v_call: TRBV7-9; clone_size: once; cdr3_nt: TGTGCCAGCAGCTTAGACGGGAGCAACACAGATACGCAGTATTTT; cdr3_aa: CASSLDGSNTDTQYF
j_call: TRBJ1-3; cdr3_length: 18; d_call: NA; v_call: TRBV11-2; clone_size: NA; cdr3_nt: TGTGCCAGCAGCTTAGAGTGGCCCCGTGAAATTACTGGAAACACCATATATTTT; cdr3_aa: CASSLEWPREITGNTIYF
j_call: TRBJ2-1; cdr3_length: 16; d_call: TRBD2; v_call: TRBV28; clone_size: NA; cdr3_nt: TGTGCCAGCAGTTTGGGGCCGGGACTAAATCGGTATGAGCAGTTCTTC; cdr3_aa: CASSLGPGLNRYEQFF
j_call: TRBJ1-6; cdr3_length: 15; d_call: TRBD1; v_call: TRBV2; clone_size: NA; cdr3_nt: TGTGCCAGCAGTGAGAGGACAGGGGGCAATTCACCCCTCCACTTT; cdr3_aa: CASSERTGGNSPLHF